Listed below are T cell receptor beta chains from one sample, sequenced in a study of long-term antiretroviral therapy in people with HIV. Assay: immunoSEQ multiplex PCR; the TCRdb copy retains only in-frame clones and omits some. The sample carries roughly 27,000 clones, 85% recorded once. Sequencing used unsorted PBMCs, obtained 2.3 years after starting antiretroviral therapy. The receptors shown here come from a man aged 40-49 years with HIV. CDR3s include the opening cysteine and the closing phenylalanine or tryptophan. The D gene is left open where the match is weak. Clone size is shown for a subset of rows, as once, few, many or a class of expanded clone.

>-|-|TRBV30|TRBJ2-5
CAWSVPATAWVHESEYQETQYF
TGTGCCTGGAGTGTACCGGCAACCGCATGGGTTCATGAGAGCGAATACCAAGAGACCCAGTACTTC
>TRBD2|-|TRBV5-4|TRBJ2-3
CASSRTGGGATDTQYF
TGTGCCAGCAGTCGCACGGGCGGGGGGGCCACAGATACGCAGTATTTT
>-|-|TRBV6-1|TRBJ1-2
CASSEVRIAQRYGYTF
TGTGCCAGCAGTGAAGTCCGAATCGCCCAGCGCTATGGCTACACCTTC
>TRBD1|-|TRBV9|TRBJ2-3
CASSGNRGSDTQYF
TGTGCCAGCAGCGGAAACAGGGGTTCAGATACGCAGTATTTT
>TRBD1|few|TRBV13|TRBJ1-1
CASSSTGVNTEAFF
TGTGCCAGCAGCTCGACAGGGGTGAACACTGAAGCTTTCTTT
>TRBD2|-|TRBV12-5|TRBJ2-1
CASGLVTTSGKNEQFF
TGTGCTAGTGGTTTAGTAACAACTAGCGGGAAGAATGAGCAGTTCTTC
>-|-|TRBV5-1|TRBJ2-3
CASSSGLQVTGTTQYF
TGCGCCAGCAGCTCGGGACTGCAAGTAACCGGGACGACGCAGTATTTT
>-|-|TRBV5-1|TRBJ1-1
CASSKGPTGEAFF
TGCGCCAGCAGCAAGGGGCCTACAGGGGAAGCTTTCTTT
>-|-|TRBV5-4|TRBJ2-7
CASSKGGTGGRYEQYF
TGTGCCAGCAGCAAGGGGGGGACGGGGGGCCGATACGAGCAGTACTTC
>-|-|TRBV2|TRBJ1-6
CASSEPIIRDSPLHF
TGTGCCAGCAGTGAGCCCATCATCAGGGATTCACCCCTCCACTTT
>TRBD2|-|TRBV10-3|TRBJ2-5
CAISELSGSLQETQYF
TGTGCCATCAGTGAGCTTAGCGGGAGCTTACAAGAGACCCAGTACTTC
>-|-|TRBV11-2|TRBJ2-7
CASSLDVGVEQYF
TGTGCCAGCAGCTTAGATGTCGGGGTCGAGCAGTACTTC
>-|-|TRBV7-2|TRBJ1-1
CAARSINTEAFF
TGTGCCGCCCGTTCCATTAACACTGAAGCTTTCTTT
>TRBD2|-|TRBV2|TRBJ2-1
CASSAGGLASDEQFF
TGTGCCAGCAGTGCGGGGGGACTAGCGTCAGATGAGCAGTTCTTC
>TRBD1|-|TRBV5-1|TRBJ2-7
CASSLGWTGMDEQYF
TGCGCCAGCAGCTTGGGTTGGACAGGGATGGACGAGCAGTACTTC
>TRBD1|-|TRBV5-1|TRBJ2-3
CASSLGPLGTGGTDTQYF
TGCGCCAGCAGCTTGGGTCCTTTAGGGACAGGGGGCACAGATACGCAGTATTTT
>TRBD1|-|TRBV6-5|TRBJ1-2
CASRDRDYGYTF
TGTGCCAGCAGAGACAGGGACTATGGCTACACCTTC
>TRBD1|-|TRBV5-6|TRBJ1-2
CASSLGLAGGVYGYTF
TGTGCCAGCAGCTTGGGGCTCGCAGGGGGCGTCTATGGCTACACCTTC
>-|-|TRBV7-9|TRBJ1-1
CASSSMDKPLNTEAFF
TGTGCCAGCAGCTCAATGGACAAGCCCCTGAACACTGAAGCTTTCTTT
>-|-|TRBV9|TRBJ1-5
CASSVETDSNQPQHF
TGTGCCAGCAGCGTAGAGACAGATAGCAATCAGCCCCAGCATTTT
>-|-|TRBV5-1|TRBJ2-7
CASSLVPELNEQYF
TGCGCCAGCAGCTTGGTGCCGGAACTTAACGAGCAGTACTTC
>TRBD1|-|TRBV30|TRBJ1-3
CAWSEGTVGNTIYF
TGTGCCTGGAGTGAAGGGACAGTAGGAAACACCATATATTTT
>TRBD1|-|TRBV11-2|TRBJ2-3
CASSYRGQGTDTQYF
TGTGCCAGCAGTTACAGGGGGCAGGGCACAGATACGCAGTATTTT
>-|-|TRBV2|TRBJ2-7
CASSAGRGSLQVGYYEQYF
TGTGCCAGCAGCGCCGGAAGGGGATCTCTCCAGGTCGGTTACTACGAGCAGTACTTC